This T cell receptor (beta chain) comes out of a study of identical twins. Regarding the study as a whole: Low generation probability was overrepresented in out-of-frame alpha sequences shared by twins. Beta out-of-frame twin sharing showed a weaker excess.

This clonotype was picked up many times. Its matching antigen is unknown. Germline V gives CDR1 SGHTA, CDR2 FQGNSA. Trimming shortened V by 6 bases and J by 4 bases, and 9 bases separated the two germline ends. This CDR3 comprises 12 residues. In TCRdb, the 5' RACE reads were re-called with MiXCR into one record per CDR3 protein. The table has around 960,000 distinct CDR3 sequences, 12% seen once; the top ten hold around 1.5%. The same data also went into a second study, on yellow fever vaccine responses in identical twins.

The chain carries TRBV7-2 and TRBJ1-1; D not certain. The clonotype originates from a woman aged 18-29 years in good health. Sequencing input: PBMCs. This chain's CDR3 is CASRRSTTEAFF. The CDR3 DNA follows: TGTGCCAGCAGAAGGTCTACCACTGAAGCTTTCTTT.